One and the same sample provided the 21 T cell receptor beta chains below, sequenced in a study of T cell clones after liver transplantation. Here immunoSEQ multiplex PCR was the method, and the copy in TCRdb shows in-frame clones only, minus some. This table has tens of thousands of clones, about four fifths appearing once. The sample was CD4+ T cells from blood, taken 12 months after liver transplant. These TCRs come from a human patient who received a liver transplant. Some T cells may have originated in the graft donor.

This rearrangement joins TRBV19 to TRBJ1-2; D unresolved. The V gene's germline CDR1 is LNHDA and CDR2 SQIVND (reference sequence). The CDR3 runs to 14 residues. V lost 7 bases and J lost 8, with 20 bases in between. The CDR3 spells CASTERTPTRGYTF. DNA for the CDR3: TGTGCCAGTACCGAGAGGACTCCAACGAGAGGCTACACCTTC.

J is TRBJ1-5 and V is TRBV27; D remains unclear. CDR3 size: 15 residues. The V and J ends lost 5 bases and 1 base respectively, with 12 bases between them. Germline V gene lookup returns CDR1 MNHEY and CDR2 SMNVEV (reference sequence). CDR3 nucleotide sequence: TGTGCCAGCAGTCCCCTCCCCACGAGCAATCAGCCCCAGCATTTT. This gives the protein CASSPLPTSNQPQHF.

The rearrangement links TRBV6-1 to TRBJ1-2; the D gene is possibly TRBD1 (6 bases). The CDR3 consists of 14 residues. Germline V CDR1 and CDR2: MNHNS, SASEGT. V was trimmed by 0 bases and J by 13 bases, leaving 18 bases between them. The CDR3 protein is CASSEAGQGHRATF. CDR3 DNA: TGTGCCAGCAGTGAAGCAGGGCAGGGGCACCGAGCCACCTTC.

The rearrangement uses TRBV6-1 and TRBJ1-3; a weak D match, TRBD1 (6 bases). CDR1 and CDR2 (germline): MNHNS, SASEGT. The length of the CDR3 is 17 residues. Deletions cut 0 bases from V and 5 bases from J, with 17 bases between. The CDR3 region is CASSEALRTVERNTIYF. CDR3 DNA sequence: TGTGCCAGCAGTGAAGCGCTTCGGACAGTGGAGAGAAACACCATATATTTT.

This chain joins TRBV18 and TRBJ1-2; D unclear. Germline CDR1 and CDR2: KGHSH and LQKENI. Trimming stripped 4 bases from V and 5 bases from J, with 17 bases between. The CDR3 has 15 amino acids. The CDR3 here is CASSQAQEGEYGYTF. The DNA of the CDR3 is TGTGCCAGCTCACAGGCCCAGGAGGGCGAGTATGGCTACACCTTC.

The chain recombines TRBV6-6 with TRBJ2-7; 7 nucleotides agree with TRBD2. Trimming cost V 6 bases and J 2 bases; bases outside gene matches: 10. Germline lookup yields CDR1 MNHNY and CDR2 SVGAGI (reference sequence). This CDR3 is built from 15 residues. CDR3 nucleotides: TGTGCCAGCAGCTTTATCGGGAGGCAAGCCTACGAGCAGTACTTC. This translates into CASSFIGRQAYEQYF.

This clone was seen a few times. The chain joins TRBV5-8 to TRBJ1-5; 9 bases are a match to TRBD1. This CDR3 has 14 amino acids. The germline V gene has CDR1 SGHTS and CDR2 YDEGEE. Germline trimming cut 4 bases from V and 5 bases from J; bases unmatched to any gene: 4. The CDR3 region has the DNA TGTGCCAGCAGCCTACAGGGGGCTCATCAGCCCCAGCATTTT. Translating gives CASSLQGAHQPQHF.

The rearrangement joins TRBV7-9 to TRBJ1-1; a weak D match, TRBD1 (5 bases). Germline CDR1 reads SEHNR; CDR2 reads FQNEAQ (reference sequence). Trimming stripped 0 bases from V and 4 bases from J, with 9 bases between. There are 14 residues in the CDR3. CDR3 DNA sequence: TGTGCCAGCAGCTTAGCGAGCGGGGGCACTGAAGCTTTCTTT. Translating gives CASSLASGGTEAFF.

This CDR3 reads CASSYLGQGDYGYTF. As DNA, the CDR3 is TGTGCCAGCAGTTACCTAGGACAGGGTGACTATGGCTACACCTTC. The chain employs TRBV6-5 and TRBJ1-2; 8 bases align to TRBD1. After removal of 2 bases from V and 3 bases from J, the junction contained 5 bases not matched to a gene. The CDR3 length is 15 residues. Germline assignment: CDR1 MNHEY and CDR2 SVGAGI.

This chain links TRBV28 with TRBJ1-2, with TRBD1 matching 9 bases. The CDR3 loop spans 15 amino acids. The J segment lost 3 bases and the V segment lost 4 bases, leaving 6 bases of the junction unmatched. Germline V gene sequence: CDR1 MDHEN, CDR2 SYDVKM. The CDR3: CASSSQYRGHYGYTF. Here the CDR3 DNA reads TGTGCCAGCAGTTCCCAGTACAGGGGGCACTATGGCTACACCTTC.

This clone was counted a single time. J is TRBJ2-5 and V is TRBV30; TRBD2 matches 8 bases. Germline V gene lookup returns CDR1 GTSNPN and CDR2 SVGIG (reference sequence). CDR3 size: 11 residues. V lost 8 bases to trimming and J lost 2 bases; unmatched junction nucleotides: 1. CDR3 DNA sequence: TGTGCCCGGGGGGGGCAAGAGACCCAGTACTTC. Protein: CARGGQETQYF.

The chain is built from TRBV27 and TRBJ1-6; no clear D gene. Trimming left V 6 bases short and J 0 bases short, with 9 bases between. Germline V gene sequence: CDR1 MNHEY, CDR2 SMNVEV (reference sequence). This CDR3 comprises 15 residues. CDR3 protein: CASRGSYSYNSPLHF. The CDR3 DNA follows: TGTGCCAGCAGGGGTAGTTACTCCTATAATTCACCCCTCCACTTT.

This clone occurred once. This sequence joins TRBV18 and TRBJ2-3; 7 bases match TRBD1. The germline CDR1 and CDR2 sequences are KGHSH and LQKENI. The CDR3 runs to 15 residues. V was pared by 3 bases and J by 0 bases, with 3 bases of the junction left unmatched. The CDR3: CASSPSQGSTDTQYF. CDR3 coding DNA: TGTGCCAGCTCACCGTCACAGGGGAGCACAGATACGCAGTATTTT. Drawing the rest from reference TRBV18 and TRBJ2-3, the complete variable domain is NAGVMQNPRHLVRRRGQEARLRCSPMKGHSHVYWYRQLPEEGLKFMVYLQKENIIDESGMPKERFSAEFPKEGPSILRIQQVVRGDSAAYFCASSPSQGSTDTQYFGPGTRLTVL.

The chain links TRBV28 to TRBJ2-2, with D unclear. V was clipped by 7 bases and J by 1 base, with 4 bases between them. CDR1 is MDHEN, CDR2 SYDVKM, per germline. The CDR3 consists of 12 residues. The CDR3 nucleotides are TGTGCCAGCACAGTGAACACCGGGGAGCTGTTTTTT. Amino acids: CASTVNTGELFF.

CDR3 sequence: CAIRRAGGTSYEQYF. The CDR3 nucleotides are TGTGCCATCCGGAGAGCGGGAGGGACCTCCTACGAGCAGTACTTC. The gene calls are TRBV10-3 and TRBJ2-7; TRBD2 matches 10 bases. Trimming at V came to 8 bases and at J to 0 bases, leaving 7 bases not matched to a gene. The CDR3 length is 15 residues. The germline gives CDR1 ENHRY, CDR2 SYGVKD.

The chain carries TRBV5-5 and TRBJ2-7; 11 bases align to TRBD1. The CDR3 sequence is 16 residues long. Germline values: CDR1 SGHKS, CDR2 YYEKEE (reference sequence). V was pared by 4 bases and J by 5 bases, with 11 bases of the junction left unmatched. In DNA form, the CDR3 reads TGTGCCAGCAGCCTGGACTTGGGACAGGGGGAGGACGAGCAGTACTTC. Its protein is CASSLDLGQGEDEQYF.

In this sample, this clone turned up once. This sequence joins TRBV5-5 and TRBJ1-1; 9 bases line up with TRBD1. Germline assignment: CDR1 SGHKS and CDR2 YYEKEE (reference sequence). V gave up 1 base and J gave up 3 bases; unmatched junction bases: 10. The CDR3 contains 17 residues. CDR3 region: CASSLTGTGRVDTEAFF. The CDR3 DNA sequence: TGTGCCAGCAGCTTGACCGGGACAGGGAGGGTGGACACTGAAGCTTTCTTT.

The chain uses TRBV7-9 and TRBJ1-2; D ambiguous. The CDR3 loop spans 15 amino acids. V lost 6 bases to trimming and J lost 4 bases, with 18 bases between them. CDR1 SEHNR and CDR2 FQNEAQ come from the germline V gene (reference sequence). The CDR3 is CASRDPDRTFYGYTF. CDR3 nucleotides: TGTGCCAGCAGGGACCCGGACCGCACTTTCTATGGCTACACCTTC.

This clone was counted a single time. This CDR3 reads CASRDHEQFF. CDR3 coding DNA: TGTGCCAGCCGCGATCATGAGCAGTTCTTC. The rearrangement joins TRBV6-1 to TRBJ2-1; D call uncertain. The V gene lost 8 bases and the J gene lost 8 bases, with 7 bases spanning the gap. CDR1 is MNHNS, CDR2 SASEGT, per germline. The CDR3 has 10 amino acids.

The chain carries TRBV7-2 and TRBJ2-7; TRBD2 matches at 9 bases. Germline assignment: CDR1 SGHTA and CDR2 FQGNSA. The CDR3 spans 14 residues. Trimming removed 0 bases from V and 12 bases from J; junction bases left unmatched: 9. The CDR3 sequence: CASSLAWTSVVPYF. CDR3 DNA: TGTGCCAGCAGCTTAGCTTGGACTAGCGTCGTTCCGTACTTC.

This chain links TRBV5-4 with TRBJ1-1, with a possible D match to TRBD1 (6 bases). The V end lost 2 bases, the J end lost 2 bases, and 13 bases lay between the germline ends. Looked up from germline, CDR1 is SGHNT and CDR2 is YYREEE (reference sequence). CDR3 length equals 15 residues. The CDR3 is CASSLGQFTNTEAFF. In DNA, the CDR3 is TGTGCCAGCAGCTTAGGACAGTTTACCAACACTGAAGCTTTCTTT. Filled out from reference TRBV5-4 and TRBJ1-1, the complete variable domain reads ETGVTQSPTHLIKTRGQQVTLRCSSQSGHNTVSWYQQALGQGPQFIFQYYREEENGRGNFPPRFSGLQFPNYSSELNVNALELDDSALYLCASSLGQFTNTEAFFGQGTRLTVV.